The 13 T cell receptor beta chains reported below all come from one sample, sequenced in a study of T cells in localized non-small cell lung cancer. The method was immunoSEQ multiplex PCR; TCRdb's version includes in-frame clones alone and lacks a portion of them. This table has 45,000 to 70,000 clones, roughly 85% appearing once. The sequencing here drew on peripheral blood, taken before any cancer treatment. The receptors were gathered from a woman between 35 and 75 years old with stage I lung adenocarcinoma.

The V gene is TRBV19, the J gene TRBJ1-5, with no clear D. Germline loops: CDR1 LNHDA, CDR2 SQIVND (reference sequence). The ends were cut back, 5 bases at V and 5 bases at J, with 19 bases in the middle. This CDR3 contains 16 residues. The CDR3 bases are TGTGCCAGTAGTTTAGGTCTAGAGAGGGTTGATCAGCCCCAGCATTTT. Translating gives CASSLGLERVDQPQHF.

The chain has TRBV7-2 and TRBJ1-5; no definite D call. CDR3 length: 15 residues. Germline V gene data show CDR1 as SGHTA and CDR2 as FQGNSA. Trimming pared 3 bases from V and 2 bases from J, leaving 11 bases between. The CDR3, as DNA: TGTGCCAGCAGCTTGACATCCGAGGGCAATCAGCCCCAGCATTTT. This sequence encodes CASSLTSEGNQPQHF.

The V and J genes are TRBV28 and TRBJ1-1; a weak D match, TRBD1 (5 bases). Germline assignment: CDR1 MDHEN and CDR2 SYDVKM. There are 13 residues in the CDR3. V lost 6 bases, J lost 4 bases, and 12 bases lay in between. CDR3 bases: TGTGCCAGCAGCACTGGGGGGGGCACTGAAGCTTTCTTT. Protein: CASSTGGGTEAFF.

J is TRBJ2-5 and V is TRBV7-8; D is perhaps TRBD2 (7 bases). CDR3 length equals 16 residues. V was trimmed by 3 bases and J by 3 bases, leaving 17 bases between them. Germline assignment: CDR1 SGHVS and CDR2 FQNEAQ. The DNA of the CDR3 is TGTGCCAGCAGCTTTGGAGGGGGGAGGGGGAAAGAGACCCAGTACTTC. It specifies CASSFGGGRGKETQYF.

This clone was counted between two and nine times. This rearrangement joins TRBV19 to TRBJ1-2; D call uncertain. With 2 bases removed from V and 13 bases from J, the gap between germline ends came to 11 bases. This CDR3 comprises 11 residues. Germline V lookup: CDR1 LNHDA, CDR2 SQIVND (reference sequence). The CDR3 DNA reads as TGTGCCAGTAGTATACTTGATGCCTTCACCTTC. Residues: CASSILDAFTF.

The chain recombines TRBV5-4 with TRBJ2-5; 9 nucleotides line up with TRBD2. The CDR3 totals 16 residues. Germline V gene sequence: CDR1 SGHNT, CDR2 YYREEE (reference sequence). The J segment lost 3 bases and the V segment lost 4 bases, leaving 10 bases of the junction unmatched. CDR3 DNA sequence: TGTGCCAGCAGCCACAGCGGGGGGCCCGTCAAAGAGACCCAGTACTTC. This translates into CASSHSGGPVKETQYF.

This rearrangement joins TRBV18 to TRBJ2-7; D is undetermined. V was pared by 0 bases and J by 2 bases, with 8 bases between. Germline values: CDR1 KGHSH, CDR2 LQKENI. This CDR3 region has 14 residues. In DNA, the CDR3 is TGTGCCAGCTCACCACCCGACCGGCCCTACGAGCAGTACTTC. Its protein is CASSPPDRPYEQYF.

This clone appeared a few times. CDR3 residues: CASRPTSGVYNEQFF. CDR3 nucleotides: TGTGCCAGCAGGCCGACTAGCGGGGTTTACAATGAGCAGTTCTTC. The chain joins TRBV2 to TRBJ2-1, with TRBD2 identical over 11 bases. The CDR3 totals 15 residues. CDR1 SNHLY and CDR2 FYNNEI come from the germline V gene. The V segment lost 6 bases and the J segment 4 bases; nucleotides outside the gene matches: 5.

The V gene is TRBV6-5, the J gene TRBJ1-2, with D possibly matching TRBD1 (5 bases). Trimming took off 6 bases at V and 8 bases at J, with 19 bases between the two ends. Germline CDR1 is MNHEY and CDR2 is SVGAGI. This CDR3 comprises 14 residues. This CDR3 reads CASSSGARNEGYTF. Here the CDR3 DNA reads TGTGCCAGCAGCAGCGGGGCGCGCAATGAAGGCTACACCTTC.

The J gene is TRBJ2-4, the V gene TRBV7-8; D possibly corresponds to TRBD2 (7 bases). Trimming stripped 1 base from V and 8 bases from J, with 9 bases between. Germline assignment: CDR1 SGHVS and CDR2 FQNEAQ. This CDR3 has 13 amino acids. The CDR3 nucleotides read TGTGCCAGCAGCTTAGGAGGGGGGGACATTCAGTACTTC. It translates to CASSLGGGDIQYF.

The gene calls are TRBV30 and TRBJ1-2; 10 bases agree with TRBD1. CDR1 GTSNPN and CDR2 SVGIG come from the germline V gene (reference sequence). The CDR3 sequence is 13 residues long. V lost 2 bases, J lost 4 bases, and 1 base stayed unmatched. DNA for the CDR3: TGTGCCTGGAGTCGGGACAGGGGCTATGGCTACACCTTC. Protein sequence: CAWSRDRGYGYTF.

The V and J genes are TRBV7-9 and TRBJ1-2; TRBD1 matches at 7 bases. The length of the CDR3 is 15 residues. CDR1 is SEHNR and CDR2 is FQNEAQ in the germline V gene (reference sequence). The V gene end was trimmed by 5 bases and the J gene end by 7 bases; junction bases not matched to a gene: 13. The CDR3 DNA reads TGTGCCAGCAGCCCGGGACAGCGATTGCTGAGTGGCTACACCTTC. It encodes CASSPGQRLLSGYTF.

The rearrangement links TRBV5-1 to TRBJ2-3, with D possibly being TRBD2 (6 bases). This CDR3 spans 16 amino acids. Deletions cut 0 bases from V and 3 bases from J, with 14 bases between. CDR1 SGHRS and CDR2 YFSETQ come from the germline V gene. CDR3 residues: CASSLAAGRGTDTQYF. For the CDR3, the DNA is TGCGCCAGCAGCTTGGCGGCGGGAAGGGGTACAGATACGCAGTATTTT.